The clone carrying this T cell receptor beta chain was seen many times. The antigen remains undetermined. Time point denoted: newly diagnosed GD, antithyroid drugs for less than 3 months. The TCR library was made from RNA that had been extracted from PBMCs in TRIzol. The sample comes from a study of regulatory T cells in long-lasting Graves disease. Regarding the study as a whole: Accuracy might have suffered from few samples.

Combining iRepertoire HTBI primers with Arm-PCR of CDR3 regions, the authors built TCR beta libraries. Each CDR3 protein is one row after TCRdb ran MiXCR on the multiplex PCR reads. In the table there are about 530,000 distinct CDR3 sequences, about 16% of which are singletons. This same sample was also part of a study on T cells in Graves' hyperthyroidism and ophthalmopathy. That paper notes: By a 13 V-J model, ophthalmopathy was set apart from stable hyperthyroidism.

Sequenced here: peripheral blood mononuclear cells (PBMCs), sampled at new diagnosis, from a patient treated with antithyroid drugs. The sequence came from a woman aged 35 to 59 with Graves disease.

For the CDR3, the DNA is TGCGCCAGCAGTCAGGAGGGGGTCTACGAGCAGTACTTC. Translating gives CASSQEGVYEQYF. The chain combines TRBV5-1 with TRBJ2-7, with D tentatively TRBD1 or TRBD2 (6 bases each). This CDR3 has 13 amino acids. V lost 5 bases, J lost 3 bases, and 12 bases lay in between. From germline, CDR1 is SGHRS and CDR2 YFSETQ.